A single sample gave rise to the 27 T cell receptor beta chains below, sequenced in a study of long-term antiretroviral therapy in people with HIV. The assay used was immunoSEQ (version v3.0), run at survey level. The data were produced by immunoSEQ multiplex PCR, yet TCRdb's version contains in-frame clones alone and is incomplete. Altogether 42,000 or so clones are present, 86% being singletons, with the ten largest covering 5.1%. The sample here was unsorted PBMCs, taken 0.1 years before starting antiretroviral therapy. Receptors originate from a woman in her forties or fifties with HIV.

The chain links TRBV6-4 to TRBJ2-1, with a possible D match to TRBD1 (6 bases). V lost 9 bases to trimming and J lost 8 bases, with 26 bases between them. Germline V gene lookup returns CDR1 MRHNA and CDR2 SNTAGT. This CDR3 region has 16 residues. The CDR3, as DNA: TGTGCCAGTCTTGATGAAGTGGGACAACTCGACTATGAGCAGTTCTTC. Encoded protein: CASLDEVGQLDYEQFF.

This clone was seen a single time. The rearrangement uses TRBV7-8 and TRBJ2-1; possible D gene TRBD2, 7 bases. CDR1 is SGHVS, CDR2 FQNEAQ, per germline. The CDR3 consists of 17 residues. V was shortened by 0 bases and J by 0 bases, with 12 bases between the two germline ends. The CDR3 DNA sequence: TGTGCCAGCAGCTTAGCCGGCGGGGGCGGCTCCTACAATGAGCAGTTCTTC. Residues: CASSLAGGGGSYNEQFF.

Only one count was recorded for this clone. This chain uses TRBV7-2 with TRBJ2-3, with TRBD2 identical over 10 bases. Germline CDR1 SGHTA, CDR2 FQGNSA. The trim removed 0 bases at V and 2 bases at J, leaving 8 bases unmatched. The CDR3 is 18 amino acids. The CDR3: CASSLALVSGGFTDTQYF. The CDR3 DNA sequence: TGTGCCAGCAGCTTAGCGTTGGTTAGCGGGGGGTTCACAGATACGCAGTATTTT.

The chain carries TRBV9 and TRBJ2-7; D uncertain. CDR3 length equals 17 residues. V was shortened by 0 bases and J by 4 bases, with 20 bases between the two germline ends. Germline V gene lookup returns CDR1 SGDLS and CDR2 YYNGEE. The CDR3 region has the DNA TGTGCCAGCAGCGTAGAGGAGACCGTGGGCTCCTCTTACGAGCAGTACTTC. It codes for CASSVEETVGSSYEQYF.

The chain is built from TRBV19 and TRBJ1-1, with 8 bases identical to TRBD1. CDR3 length equals 15 residues. Germline V gene sequence: CDR1 LNHDA, CDR2 SQIVND (reference sequence). Losses at the gene ends were 3 bases for V and 6 bases for J; bases not matched to a gene: 9. The CDR3 DNA follows: TGTGCCAGTAGTATCATTAGACAGGGGTGGTCTGAAGCTTTCTTT. Amino acids: CASSIIRQGWSEAFF.

The gene calls are TRBV14 and TRBJ1-1, with a possible D match to TRBD1 (5 bases). This CDR3 has 13 residues. The V gene lost 0 bases and the J gene lost 7 bases, with 9 bases spanning the gap. The germline gives CDR1 SGHDN, CDR2 FVKESK. CDR3 sequence reads: CASSQDRRVEAFF. The CDR3 bases are TGTGCCAGCAGCCAAGACCGCAGGGTTGAAGCTTTCTTT.

As to this clone: The sample contains more than one DNA sequence encoding this CDR3. The J gene is TRBJ2-7, the V gene TRBV15, with D maybe TRBD1 (6 bases). Between the trimmed V and J ends, which lost 0 bases and 1 base, there was a span of 7 bases. The CDR3 runs 14 residues. Germline V gene sequence: CDR1 LNHNV, CDR2 YYDKDF (reference sequence). The CDR3 nucleotides are TGTGCCACCAGCAGAGACAGGGGATCCTACGAGCAGTACTTC. Translation gives CATSRDRGSYEQYF.

The rearrangement joins TRBV4-3 to TRBJ1-1; the D is unclear. The CDR3 runs to 15 residues. Deletions cut 7 bases from V and 1 base from J, with 16 bases between. CDR1 is LGHNA, CDR2 YSLEER, per germline. CDR3 in DNA: TGCGCCAGCACCACTGAGCCGGGTTCGAACACTGAAGCTTTCTTT. Translating gives CASTTEPGSNTEAFF.

The CDR3 loop is CASSVAAKSPGTQYF. The CDR3 nucleotides read TGTGCCAGCTCAGTGGCAGCCAAATCGCCAGGGACGCAGTATTTT. The chain couples TRBV18 to TRBJ2-3, with D tentatively TRBD1 (5 bases). The germline V gene has CDR1 KGHSH and CDR2 LQKENI. V was trimmed by 5 bases and J by 9 bases, leaving 21 bases between them. CDR3 length: 15 amino acids.

The sample holds a few counts of this clone. This rearrangement joins TRBV6-1 to TRBJ1-5; 7 bases fit TRBD1. From germline, CDR1 is MNHNS and CDR2 SASEGT. The CDR3 runs 14 residues. V lost 5 bases and J lost 1; bases outside the gene matches: 2. Written as DNA, the CDR3 is TGTGCCAGCAGTACGGGACAGAGCAATCAGCCCCAGCATTTT. As protein: CASSTGQSNQPQHF.

This clone was counted once. This chain connects TRBV6-4 to TRBJ1-4; D gene unclear. In germline, CDR1 is MRHNA, CDR2 SNTAGT. The CDR3 consists of 15 residues. V lost 7 bases, J lost 6 bases, and 18 bases lay in between. The CDR3 sequence: CASTPSIGVDEKLFF. The DNA of the CDR3 is TGTGCCAGCACCCCCTCAATTGGGGTCGATGAAAAACTGTTTTTT.

The chain joins TRBV9 to TRBJ1-1; D gene unclear. CDR1 is SGDLS, CDR2 YYNGEE, per germline. Trimming cost V 3 bases and J 5 bases, with 17 bases left between them. The CDR3 is made up of 15 amino acids. The CDR3 coding sequence is TGTGCCAGCAGCGCTCACCCCGTTACGAGAACTGAAGCTTTCTTT. Translated: CASSAHPVTRTEAFF. Using reference TRBV9 and TRBJ1-1 for the parts outside the CDR3, the full variable domain is DSGVTQTPKHLITATGQRVTLRCSPRSGDLSVYWYQQSLDQGLQFLIQYYNGEERAKGNILERFSAQQFPDLHSELNLSSLELGDSALYFCASSAHPVTRTEAFFGQGTRLTVV.

This chain connects TRBV2 to TRBJ1-2, with no clear D. Trimming stripped 4 bases from V and 1 base from J, with 16 bases between. The CDR3 length is 16 residues. Germline V lookup: CDR1 SNHLY, CDR2 FYNNEI. Written as DNA, the CDR3 is TGTGCCAGCAGTGCGTATCGGAGAGGGTTTAACTATGGCTACACCTTC. This translates into CASSAYRRGFNYGYTF.

The CDR3 DNA reads as TGTGCCAGCAGCTTAGGGTGGAAGGACGGACTAGGGGGCTACACCTTC. Translated, it gives CASSLGWKDGLGGYTF. The chain couples TRBV7-8 to TRBJ1-2, with D unclear. Deletions cut 1 base from V and 8 bases from J, with 20 bases between. The CDR3 is made up of 16 amino acids. CDR1 and CDR2 from the germline V gene are SGHVS and FQNEAQ.

V gene TRBV6-1 combines with J gene TRBJ2-7, with D tentatively TRBD1 or TRBD2 (6 bases each). This CDR3 contains 15 residues. The V gene's germline CDR1 is MNHNS and CDR2 SASEGT. V lost 4 bases and J 0 bases, leaving 13 bases between the germline ends. CDR3 sequence (DNA): TGTGCCAGCAGTGTCGGGGGCCCATCCTCCTACGAGCAGTACTTC. Translation gives CASSVGGPSSYEQYF.

The rearrangement uses TRBV5-8 and TRBJ2-5; 8 bases align to TRBD1. The CDR3 is 15 residues long. Per the germline V gene, CDR1 is SGHTS and CDR2 is YDEGEE. V was pared by 3 bases and J by 5 bases, with 9 bases of the junction left unmatched. CDR3 in amino acids: CASSSGDRLGETQYF. CDR3 sequence (DNA): TGTGCCAGCAGCTCAGGGGACAGGCTAGGGGAGACCCAGTACTTC.

As for this clone: The junction departs from the called germline gene at one end, perhaps through a read error. The chain carries TRBV7-7 and TRBJ2-2; no definite D call. Germline lookup yields CDR1 SSHAT and CDR2 FNYEAQ (reference sequence). This CDR3 has 16 residues. Here the CDR3 reads CASSSQLGTNTGELFF. The CDR3 DNA is TGTGCTAGCAGTTCCCAATTAGGCACGAACACCGGGGAGCTGTTTTTT.

The chain is built from TRBV11-2 and TRBJ2-4; 15 nucleotides agree with TRBD2. The CDR3 is made up of 17 amino acids. V lost 3 bases, J lost 0 bases, and 0 bases stayed unmatched. Germline loops: CDR1 SGHAT, CDR2 FQNNGV. CDR3 coding DNA: TGTGCCAGCAGCTTGGGACTAGCGGGGGGAGCCAAAAACATTCAGTACTTC. Amino acids: CASSLGLAGGAKNIQYF.

The genes are TRBV5-1 and TRBJ1-6, with unresolved D. The CDR3 is 14 residues long. Germline V gene sequence: CDR1 SGHRS, CDR2 YFSETQ. Trimming stripped 0 bases from V and 10 bases from J, with 11 bases between. In DNA, the CDR3 is TGCGCCAGCAGCTTGGATTTTAGGAACTCACCCCTCCACTTT. Amino acids: CASSLDFRNSPLHF.

This rearrangement joins TRBV9 to TRBJ1-3; D gene unclear. Germline values: CDR1 SGDLS, CDR2 YYNGEE. CDR3 length: 13 residues. The ends were cut back, 0 bases at V and 2 bases at J, with 3 bases in the middle. In DNA, the CDR3 is TGTGCCAGCAGCGTAGAGACTGGAAACACCATATATTTT. This sequence encodes CASSVETGNTIYF.

CDR3 DNA sequence: TGCAGCGTTGATGGTGGTTACGAGCAGTACTTC. This sequence encodes CSVDGGYEQYF. The J gene is TRBJ2-7, the V gene TRBV29-1, with no clear D. Trimming shortened V by 3 bases and J by 4 bases, and 7 bases separated the two germline ends. Germline CDR1 and CDR2: SQVTM and ANQGSEA. The CDR3 is 11 amino acids.

This sequence joins TRBV6-4 and TRBJ1-5, with D hard to call. V lost 2 bases, J lost 0 bases, and 11 bases lay in between. Germline V gives CDR1 MRHNA, CDR2 SNTAGT. The CDR3 length is 16 residues. CDR3 sequence (DNA): TGTGCCAGCAGTGACGGTAGATTGTATAGCAATCAGCCCCAGCATTTT. It codes for CASSDGRLYSNQPQHF.

The V and J genes are TRBV6-1 and TRBJ1-5; perhaps TRBD1 as D (5 bases). Germline lookup yields CDR1 MNHNS and CDR2 SASEGT. Trimming removed 0 bases at V and 7 bases at J, with 13 bases between. The CDR3 contains 15 residues. The CDR3 DNA is TGTGCCAGCAGTGAAGCAGGGGTCGGGCCCCAGCCCCAGCATTTT. Protein sequence: CASSEAGVGPQPQHF.

The chain carries TRBV30 and TRBJ1-2; a possible D gene is TRBD1 (6 bases). The V gene lost 1 base and the J gene lost 5 bases, with 17 bases spanning the gap. CDR1 is GTSNPN and CDR2 is SVGIG in the germline V gene (reference sequence). The CDR3 is 15 amino acids. Here the CDR3 DNA reads TGTGCCTGGAGTGATAGGGGGACCTTCCCTTATGGCTACACCTTC. Translation gives CAWSDRGTFPYGYTF.

The CDR3 loop reads CASSFGGRETQYF. The CDR3 coding sequence is TGTGCCAGCAGCTTCGGGGGGCGGGAGACCCAGTACTTC. This chain uses TRBV13 with TRBJ2-5; TRBD2 might be the D (7 bases). V lost 3 bases and J 5 bases, leaving 10 bases between the germline ends. Germline V lookup: CDR1 PRHDT, CDR2 FYEKMQ (reference sequence). The CDR3 totals 13 residues.

This chain connects TRBV10-3 to TRBJ2-3; weak D call: TRBD1 (6 bases). The CDR3 extends over 14 amino acids. V lost 6 bases and J lost 0, with 10 bases in between. The germline V gene has CDR1 ENHRY and CDR2 SYGVKD. The CDR3 sequence: CAIRQGTSTDTQYF. The CDR3 DNA reads TGTGCCATCAGACAGGGTACCAGCACAGATACGCAGTATTTT.

The gene calls are TRBV12-5 and TRBJ1-1; D gene unclear. This CDR3 is built from 11 residues. The germline V gene encodes CDR1 LGHNT and CDR2 FRNRAP. Deletions cut 8 bases from V and 3 bases from J, with 7 bases between. The CDR3 sequence: CASRQYTEAFF. CDR3 bases: TGTGCTAGTCGTCAGTACACTGAAGCTTTCTTT. Based on the CDR3 plus reference TRBV12-5 and TRBJ1-1, the full variable domain is DARVTQTPRHKVTEMGQEVTMRCQPILGHNTVFWYRQTMMQGLELLAYFRNRAPLDDSGMPKDRFSAEMPDATLATLKIQPSEPRDSAVYFCASRQYTEAFFGQGTRLTVV.